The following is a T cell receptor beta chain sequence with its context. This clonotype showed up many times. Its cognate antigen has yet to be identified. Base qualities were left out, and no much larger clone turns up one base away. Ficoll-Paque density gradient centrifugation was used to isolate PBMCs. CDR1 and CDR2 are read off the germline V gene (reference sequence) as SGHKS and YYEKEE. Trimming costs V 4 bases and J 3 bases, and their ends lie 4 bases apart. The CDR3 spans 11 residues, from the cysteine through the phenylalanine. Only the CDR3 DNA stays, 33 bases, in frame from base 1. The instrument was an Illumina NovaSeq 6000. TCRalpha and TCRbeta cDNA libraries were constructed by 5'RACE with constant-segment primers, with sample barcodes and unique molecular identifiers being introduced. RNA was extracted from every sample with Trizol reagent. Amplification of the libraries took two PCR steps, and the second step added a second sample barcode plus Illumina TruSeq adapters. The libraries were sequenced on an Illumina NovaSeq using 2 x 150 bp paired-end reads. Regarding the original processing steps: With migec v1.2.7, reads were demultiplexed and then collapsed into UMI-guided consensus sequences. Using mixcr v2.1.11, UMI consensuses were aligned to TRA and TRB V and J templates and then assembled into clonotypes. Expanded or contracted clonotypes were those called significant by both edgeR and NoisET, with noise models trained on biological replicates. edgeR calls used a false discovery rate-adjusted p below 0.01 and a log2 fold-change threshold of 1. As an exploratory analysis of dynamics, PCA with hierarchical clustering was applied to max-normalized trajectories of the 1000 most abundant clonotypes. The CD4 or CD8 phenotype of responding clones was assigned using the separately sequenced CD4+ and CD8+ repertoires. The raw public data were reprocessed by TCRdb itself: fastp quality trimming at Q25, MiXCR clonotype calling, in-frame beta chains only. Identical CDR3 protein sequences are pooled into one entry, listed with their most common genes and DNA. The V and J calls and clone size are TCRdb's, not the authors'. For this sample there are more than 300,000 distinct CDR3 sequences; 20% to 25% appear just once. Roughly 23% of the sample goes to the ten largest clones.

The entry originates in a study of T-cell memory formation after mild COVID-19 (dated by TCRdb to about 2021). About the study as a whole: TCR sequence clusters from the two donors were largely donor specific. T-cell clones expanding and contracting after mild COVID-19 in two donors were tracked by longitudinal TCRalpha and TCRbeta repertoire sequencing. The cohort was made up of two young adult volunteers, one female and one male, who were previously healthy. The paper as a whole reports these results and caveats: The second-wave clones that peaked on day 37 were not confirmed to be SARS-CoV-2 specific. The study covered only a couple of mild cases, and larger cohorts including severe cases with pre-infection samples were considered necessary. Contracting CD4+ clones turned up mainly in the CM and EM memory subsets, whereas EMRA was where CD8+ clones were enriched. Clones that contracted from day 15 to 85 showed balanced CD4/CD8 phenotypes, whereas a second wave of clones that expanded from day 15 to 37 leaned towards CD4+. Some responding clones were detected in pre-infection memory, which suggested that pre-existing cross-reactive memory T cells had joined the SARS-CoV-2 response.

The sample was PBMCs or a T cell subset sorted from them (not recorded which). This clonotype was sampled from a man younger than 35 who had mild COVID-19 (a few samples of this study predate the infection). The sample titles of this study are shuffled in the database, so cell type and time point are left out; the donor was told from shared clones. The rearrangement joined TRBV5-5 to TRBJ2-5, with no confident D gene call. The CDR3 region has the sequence CASSAEETQYF. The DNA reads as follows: TGTGCCAGCAGCGCCGAAGAGACCCAGTACTTC.